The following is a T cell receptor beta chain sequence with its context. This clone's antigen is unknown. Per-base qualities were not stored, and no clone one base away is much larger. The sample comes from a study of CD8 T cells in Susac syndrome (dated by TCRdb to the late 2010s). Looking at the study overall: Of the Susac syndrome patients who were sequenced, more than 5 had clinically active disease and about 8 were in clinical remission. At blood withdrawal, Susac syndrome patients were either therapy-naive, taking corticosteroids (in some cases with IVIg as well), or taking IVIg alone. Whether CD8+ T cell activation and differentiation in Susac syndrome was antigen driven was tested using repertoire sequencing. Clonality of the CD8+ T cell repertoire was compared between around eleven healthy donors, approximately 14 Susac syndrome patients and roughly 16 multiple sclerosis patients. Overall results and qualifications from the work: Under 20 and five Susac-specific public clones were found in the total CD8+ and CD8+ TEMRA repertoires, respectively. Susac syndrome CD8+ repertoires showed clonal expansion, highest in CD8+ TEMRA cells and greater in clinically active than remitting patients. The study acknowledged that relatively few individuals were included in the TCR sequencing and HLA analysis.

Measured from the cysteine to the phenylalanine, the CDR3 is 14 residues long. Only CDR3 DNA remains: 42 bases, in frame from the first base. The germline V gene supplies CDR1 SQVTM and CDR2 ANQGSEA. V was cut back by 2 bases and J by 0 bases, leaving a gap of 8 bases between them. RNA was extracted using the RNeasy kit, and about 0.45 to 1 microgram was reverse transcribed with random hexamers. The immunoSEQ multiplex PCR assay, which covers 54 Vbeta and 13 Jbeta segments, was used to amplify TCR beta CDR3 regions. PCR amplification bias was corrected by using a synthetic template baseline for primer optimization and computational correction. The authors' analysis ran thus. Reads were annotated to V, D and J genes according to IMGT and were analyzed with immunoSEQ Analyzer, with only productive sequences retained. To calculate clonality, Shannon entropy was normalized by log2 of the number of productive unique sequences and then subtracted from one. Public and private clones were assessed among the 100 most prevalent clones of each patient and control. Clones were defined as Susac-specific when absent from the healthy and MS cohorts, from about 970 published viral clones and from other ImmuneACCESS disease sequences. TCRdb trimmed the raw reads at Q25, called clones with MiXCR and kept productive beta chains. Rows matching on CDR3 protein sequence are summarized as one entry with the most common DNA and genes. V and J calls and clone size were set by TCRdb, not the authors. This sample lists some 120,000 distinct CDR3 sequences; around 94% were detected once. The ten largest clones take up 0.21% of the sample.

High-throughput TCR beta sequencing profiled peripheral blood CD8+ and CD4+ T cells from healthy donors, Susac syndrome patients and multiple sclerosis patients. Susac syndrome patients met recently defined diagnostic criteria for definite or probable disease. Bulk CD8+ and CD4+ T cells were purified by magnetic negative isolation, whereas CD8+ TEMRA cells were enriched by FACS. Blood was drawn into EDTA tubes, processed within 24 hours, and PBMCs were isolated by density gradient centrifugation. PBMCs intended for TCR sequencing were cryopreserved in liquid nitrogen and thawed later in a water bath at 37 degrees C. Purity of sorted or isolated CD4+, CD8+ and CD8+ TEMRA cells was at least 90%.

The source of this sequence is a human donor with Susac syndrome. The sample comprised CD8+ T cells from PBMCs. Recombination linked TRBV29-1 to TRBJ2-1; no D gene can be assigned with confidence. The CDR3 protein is CSVETLSSYNEQFF. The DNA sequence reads TGCAGCGTTGAAACGCTGAGCTCCTACAATGAGCAGTTCTTC.